This T cell receptor (beta chain) emerged from a study of shared clonotypes between healthy human individuals. In the study overall: The study drew on two women and a few men aged 18 to 49 as donors.

Study-level points and caveats: Among several donors, approximately 5.4% of naive CD4 clonotypes were found in common.

Repertoires were generated with immunoSEQ multiplex PCR, while TCRdb's copy carries only in-frame clones and drops some. The data show 2 million to 2.5 million clones, with roughly 91% seen just once and roughly 1.8% held by the top ten. A note on this clone: Its specificity is not known.

Naive CD8 isolation took CD45RO-negative cells positively selected for CCR7 and excluded terminally differentiated effector memory CD45RA+ cells. Per germline, CDR1 SGDLS and CDR2 YYNGEE. The CDR3 sequence is 12 residues long. The V and J ends lost 3 bases and 8 bases respectively, with 9 bases between them. The sequence derives from a man aged 18 to 35 in good health. Some clones in this sample may be carry-over from other donors' samples. Input material: naive CD8+ T cells from PBMCs. This chain connects TRBV9 to TRBJ2-1; D perhaps matches TRBD1 (6 bases). CDR3 sequence: CASSENRDEQFF. The CDR3, as DNA: TGTGCCAGCAGCGAAAACAGGGATGAGCAGTTCTTC.